The T cell receptor (beta chain) described here comes from a study of early T cells in non-severe SARS-CoV-2 infection (dated by TCRdb to the early 2020s). Regarding the study in general: Because TCR sequencing was done on bulk RNA from unsorted whole blood, the alpha and beta chains could not be paired.

At the junction V is shortened by 1 base and J by 8 bases, with 11 bases in between. CDR1 and CDR2, looked up from the germline V gene, are LGHNA and YSLEER. From the cysteine up to the phenylalanine, the CDR3 has a length of 13 residues. This entry keeps only the CDR3 DNA: 39 bases, framed from base 1. Set within a cohort of healthcare workers in London, UK, this nested case-control study involved weekly PCR testing of nasopharyngeal swabs along with blood sampling. Healthcare workers were recruited between 23 and 31 March 2020, during the week of the UK lockdown, and were followed weekly for up to about 15 weeks. Libraries were constructed by 5' RACE. Sequencing relied on a NextSeq 500. To correct for sequencing error and PCR bias, the TCR library protocol tagged individual cDNA molecules with unique molecular identifiers. Both TCR alpha and beta chains were sequenced, and tight co-correlation was observed between alpha and beta sequence abundances in each sample. As for how the authors treated the data: Decombinator V4 was used to annotate the V gene, J gene and CDR3 of the TCR sequences. Expanded TCRs were defined as changing significantly between any two time points under a Poisson model with p below 0.0001. TCR abundances were normalised to the total number of TCRs sequenced per sample and expressed as counts per million. MAIT TCRs were defined by TRAV1-2 paired with TRAJ12, TRAJ20 or TRAJ33, and iNKT TCRs by TRAV10 paired with TRAJ18. VDJdb, accessed 1 November 2021, was searched for CMV, EBV and SARS-CoV-2 annotated TCRs, excluding TCRs annotated for multiple antigens. The public reads were reanalyzed by TCRdb: fastp trimming at Q25, MiXCR alignment, in-frame beta chains only. When rows share a CDR3 protein, they turn into one entry using the most common DNA and genes. The V and J calls come from TCRdb's annotation, not from the publication. The sample table shows around 70,000 distinct CDR3 sequences, and 9.5% to 15% are seen once. The top ten constitute under 2% of the sample.

The study at large found these results: VDJdb matching was skewed toward anti-spike CD8 responses and likely underestimated virus-specific expansions by missing private and CD4 specificities.

In this sample, this clonotype turned up many times. Its antigen specificity is not known. No qualities accompany the bases; no much larger clone lies one base away. The clonotype was recovered from an adult who was a healthcare worker with PCR-confirmed SARS-CoV-2 infection or an uninfected control (not recorded which). This sequence uses TRBV4-3 and TRBJ1-2; matching of 5 bases hints at TRBD1 as the D gene. Material for sequencing was whole blood. The sequenced DNA: TGCGCCAGCAGCCAAGCACAGGTTGGGGGCTACACCTTC. Translated, it reads CASSQAQVGGYTF.